What follows is one T cell receptor (beta chain) and its context. In the authors' methods: Quantification of nucleated cells was approximated via reference gene primer amplification. Clones were sequenced by immunoSEQ multiplex PCR, and TCRdb holds only the in-frame ones, with some missing. The D gene and trimming were derived from the DNA, and the V and J assignments and clone size from that table. There are about 350,000 clones in the sample; about 92% occur only once, and less than 5% lies in the top ten. The data belong to a study of blood T cell repertoires in COVID-19. Study-level information: Italy, Spain and the United States were the sources of the convalescent and acute COVID-19 samples. PBMCs, B-cell-depleted T cells, or T cells provided the cDNA or gDNA that made up the material.

Seattle's enrolled individuals joined amid active infection and were then monitored longitudinally. This CDR3 spans 12 amino acids. With 8 bases clipped from V and 7 bases from J, the junction kept 3 bases outside the gene matches. Germline CDR1 reads SNHLY; CDR2 reads FYNNEI. Material: peripheral blood. The rearrangement links TRBV2 to TRBJ1-4; 8 nucleotides align to TRBD1. This receptor was identified in a woman between 55 and 75 years old with COVID-19, enrolled during active disease. As DNA, the CDR3 is TGTGCCAGCCAGGGGGCTGGTGAAAAACTGTTTTTT. Protein product: CASQGAGEKLFF.